This record concerns one T cell receptor beta chain sequence. Its cognate antigen is unknown. The record originates from a study of cytomegalovirus exposure and HLA in healthy donors. Study-wide findings and caveats: Despite most TCR sequences being rare, some public TCRs occurred in many donors.

The V gene end was trimmed by 6 bases and the J gene end by 9 bases; junction bases not matched to a gene: 4. Germline V CDR1 and CDR2: SNHLY, FYNNEI. The CDR3 spans 14 residues. This table comes from immunoSEQ multiplex PCR, and its TCRdb copy is limited to in-frame clones, with some not included. Seen here are roughly 140,000 clones, approximately 90% observed once, and the top ten hold 0.6% to 0.85%. This receptor was obtained from a man between 18 and 35 years old in good health and CMV-seronegative. The chain joins TRBV2 to TRBJ2-1; 14 positions agree with TRBD2. The sequenced sample was PBMCs. The CDR3 region is CASSRTSGGSEQFF. As DNA, the CDR3 is TGTGCCAGCAGCCGGACTAGCGGGGGGTCTGAGCAGTTCTTC.